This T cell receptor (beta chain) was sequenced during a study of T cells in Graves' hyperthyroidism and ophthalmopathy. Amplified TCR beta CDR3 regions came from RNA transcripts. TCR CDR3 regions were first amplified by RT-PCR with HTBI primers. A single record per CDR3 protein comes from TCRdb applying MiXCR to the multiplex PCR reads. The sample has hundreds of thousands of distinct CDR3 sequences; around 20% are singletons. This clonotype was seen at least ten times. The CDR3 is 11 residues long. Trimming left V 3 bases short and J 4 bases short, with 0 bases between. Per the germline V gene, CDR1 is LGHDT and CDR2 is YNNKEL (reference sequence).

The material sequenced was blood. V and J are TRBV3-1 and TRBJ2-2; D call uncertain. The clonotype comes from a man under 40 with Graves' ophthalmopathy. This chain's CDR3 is CASSHTGELFF. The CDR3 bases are TGTGCCAGCAGCCACACCGGGGAGCTGTTTTTT.